This T cell receptor (beta chain) stems from a study of blood T cell repertoires in COVID-19. Study as a whole: COVID-19 samples from acute and convalescent phases originated in the United States, Italy and Spain. T cells, B-cell-depleted T cells, or PBMCs provided the cDNA or gDNA that served as material.

Data came from immunoSEQ multiplex PCR; TCRdb stores just in-frame clones and leaves some out. The repertoire holds around 480,000 clones, roughly 88% seen once, with approximately 12% in the top ten. With V trimmed by 6 bases and J by 3 bases, 11 bases remained unmatched. The CDR3 has 16 amino acids. Germline-derived CDR1 and CDR2 are LNHDA and SQIVND (reference sequence). This clone was seen more than once but under ten times. This clonotype was obtained from a woman in her 50s with COVID-19, enrolled during active disease. The rearrangement uses TRBV19 and TRBJ2-7; 10 bases are a match to TRBD1. Input material: peripheral blood. This CDR3 is CASSPVGDRGIYEQYF. CDR3 DNA sequence: TGTGCCAGTAGCCCGGTAGGGGACAGGGGAATCTACGAGCAGTACTTC.